This is a list of T cell receptor beta chains from one sample in a study of cytomegalovirus exposure and HLA in healthy donors. Clones were sequenced by immunoSEQ multiplex PCR, and TCRdb holds only the in-frame ones, with some missing. The profile covers roughly 120,000 clones, with about 64% appearing a single time and about 8% taken by the ten largest. Sequenced material: PBMCs. All receptors derive from a young man in good health and CMV-seropositive. Both conserved end residues are part of each CDR3. The D gene is left open where the match is weak. Clone size is shown for a subset of rows, as once, few, many or a class of expanded clone.

V gene	D gene	clone size	J gene	CDR3 DNA	CDR3 protein
TRBV29-1	.	.	TRBJ2-1	TGCAGCGTTGAAGAGGGGGGTGCCAACTCCTACAATGAGCAGTTCTTC	CSVEEGGANSYNEQFF
TRBV5-1	.	.	TRBJ2-5	TGCGCCAGCAGCCAACCGTCCCAGGGAAAAGAGACCCAGTACTTC	CASSQPSQGKETQYF
TRBV6-1	.	.	TRBJ1-1	TGTGCCAGCAGTGAAGCTTGGGGCCTGAACACTGAAGCTTTCTTT	CASSEAWGLNTEAFF
TRBV29-1	.	.	TRBJ2-7	TGCAGCGGCGGGGACAGCTACGAGCAGTACTTC	CSGGDSYEQYF
TRBV11-3	TRBD1	few	TRBJ1-2	TGTGCCAGCAGCTTAGCCGGGACAGGGGATCGGGTTTATGGCTACACCTTC	CASSLAGTGDRVYGYTF
TRBV20-1	.	.	TRBJ1-1	TGCAGTGCTCGGGGGGTCCCTGAAGCTTTCTTT	CSARGVPEAFF
TRBV9	TRBD2	.	TRBJ2-3	TGTGCCAGCAGCTTTTCGACTAGCGGGGGACCCACAGATACGCAGTATTTT	CASSFSTSGGPTDTQYF
TRBV19	.	few	TRBJ2-5	TGTGCCAGTAGTCCATTAGGGCCGACAGGAACCCAGTACTTC	CASSPLGPTGTQYF
TRBV6-1	.	.	TRBJ1-2	TGTGCCAGCAGTGAAGTTAACAGCTATGGCTACACCTTC	CASSEVNSYGYTF
TRBV28	.	once	TRBJ2-2	TGTGCCAGCACCCAGGGCGGGAAGACCGGGGAGCTGTTTTTT	CASTQGGKTGELFF
TRBV11-2	.	.	TRBJ2-5	TGTGCCAGCAGCGCAATGGACTATAAAGAGACCCAGTACTTC	CASSAMDYKETQYF
TRBV28	TRBD1	.	TRBJ1-2	TGTGCCAGCAGTTTAATTGGGACAGGGAACTATGGCTACACCTTC	CASSLIGTGNYGYTF
TRBV18	TRBD1	few	TRBJ1-1	TGTGCCAGCTCACCAGGGACAGGGATGAACACTGAAGCTTTCTTT	CASSPGTGMNTEAFF
TRBV2	.	few	TRBJ1-6	TGTGCCAGCGAGCAGGGCAGCTCCTATAATTCACCCCTCCACTTT	CASEQGSSYNSPLHF
TRBV30	.	.	TRBJ1-1	TGTGCCCGATCCTCGGGTCTGAACACTGAAGCTTTCTTT	CARSSGLNTEAFF
TRBV6-1	.	.	TRBJ2-4	TGTGCCAGCGCCCAGGGGCGAGTTTCGTACTTC	CASAQGRVSYF
TRBV5-1	.	.	TRBJ2-7	TGCGCCAGCAGCTTGGGCCTTGAGGTTACGGTGCAGTACTTC	CASSLGLEVTVQYF
TRBV11-3	.	.	TRBJ2-1	TGTGCCAGCAGCCAGATGGGGAGTGAGCAGTTCTTC	CASSQMGSEQFF
TRBV6-5	TRBD1	.	TRBJ2-2	TGTGCCAGCACCCGGGACAGGGGGGACACCGGGGAGCTGTTTTTT	CASTRDRGDTGELFF